This T cell receptor (beta chain) was identified in a study of T cell responses to AZD1222 COVID-19 vaccine. The study's findings and limits: White British people made up most donors, females outnumbered males, and clonal diversity was possibly underestimated. Receipt of two AZD1222 doses was followed by a rise in Spike-specific TCR breadth and depth.

This CDR3 is built from 15 residues. V shed 3 bases, J shed 7 bases, and the junction held 15 bases outside the gene matches. Germline V lookup: CDR1 DFQATT, CDR2 SNEGSKA (reference sequence). As regards this clone: Its antigen is unknown.

The repertoire was sequenced with immunoSEQ multiplex PCR; TCRdb's copy has only in-frame clones and lacks some. The sample carries approximately 120,000 clones, approximately 88% recorded once. Source: peripheral blood, taken on day 0 of MenACWY control vaccination. The gene calls are TRBV20-1 and TRBJ2-7, with 7 bases fitting TRBD2. This clonotype originated in an adult in good health. The CDR3 bases are TGCAGTGCTAGTGTTGCGGGATTTAGAGCGGGGGAGCAGTACTTC. It translates to CSASVAGFRAGEQYF.